Given below is one TCR beta chain in context. V lost 1 base to trimming and J lost 0 bases; unmatched junction nucleotides: 25. The CDR3 has 23 residues. Measured with immunoSEQ multiplex PCR; TCRdb has only the in-frame clones, and not every one. The data hold 340,000 or so clones, with 70% to 90% observed a single time. The data are from a study of blood T cell repertoires in COVID-19. Material: PBMCs or T cells enriched from blood (not recorded which). The chain links TRBV5-3 to TRBJ1-5; 7 bases line up with TRBD1. Being an ORF, TRBV5-3 has a function that is uncertain. The TCR sequence derives from a middle-aged woman with acute COVID-19. Here the CDR3 DNA reads TGTGCCAGAAGCTTGTCCCGTGATAATGAGACGGCCGGAGACAGGGATAGCAATCAGCCCCAGCATTTT. This translates into CARSLSRDNETAGDRDSNQPQHF.